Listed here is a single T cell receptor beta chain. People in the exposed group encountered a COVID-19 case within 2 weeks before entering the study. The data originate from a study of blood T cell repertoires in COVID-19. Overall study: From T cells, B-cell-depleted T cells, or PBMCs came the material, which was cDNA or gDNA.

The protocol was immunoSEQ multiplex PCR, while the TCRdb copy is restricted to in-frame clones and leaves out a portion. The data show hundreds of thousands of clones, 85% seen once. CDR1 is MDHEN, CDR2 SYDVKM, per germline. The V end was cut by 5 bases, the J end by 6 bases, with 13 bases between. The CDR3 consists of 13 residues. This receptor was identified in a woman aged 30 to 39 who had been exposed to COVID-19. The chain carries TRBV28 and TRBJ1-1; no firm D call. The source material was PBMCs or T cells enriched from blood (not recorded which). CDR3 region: CASSLPSRAEAFF. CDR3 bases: TGTGCCAGCAGTCTCCCGTCTCGGGCTGAAGCTTTCTTT. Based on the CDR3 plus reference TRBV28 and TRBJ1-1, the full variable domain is DVKVTQSSRYLVKRTGEKVFLECVQDMDHENMFWYRQDPGLGLRLIYFSYDVKMKEKGDIPEGYSVSREKKERFSLILESASTNQTSMYLCASSLPSRAEAFFGQGTRLTVV.